These 14 T cell receptor beta chains came from one sample sequenced in a study of T cell responses to AZD1222 COVID-19 vaccine. Only in-frame clones appear in the TCRdb table, and some are missing; sequencing was by immunoSEQ multiplex PCR. The repertoire has roughly 150,000 clones, over 75% of them found once; the top ten carry 6% to 8%. Sequenced here: peripheral blood, sampled on day 0 of AZD1222 vaccination. The receptor source for this set is an adult in good health.

The rearrangement uses TRBV5-1 and TRBJ2-4; D gene unclear. V dropped 4 bases and J dropped 4 bases, with 15 bases sitting between them. CDR1 is SGHRS, CDR2 YFSETQ, per germline. CDR3 length equals 15 residues. The CDR3, as DNA: TGCGCCAGCAGCGACGGTCGGGCCCTTAAAAACATTCAGTACTTC. The encoded protein is CASSDGRALKNIQYF.

Only a few counts were recorded for this clone. The V and J genes are TRBV6-4 and TRBJ1-2, with 9 bases aligning to TRBD1. This CDR3 has 15 residues. Germline loops: CDR1 MRHNA, CDR2 SNTAGT. V trimming: 3 bases; J trimming: 4 bases; junction bases outside the gene matches: 6. CDR3: CASSERQGDGYGYTF. CDR3 DNA sequence: TGTGCCAGCAGTGAACGACAGGGGGATGGCTATGGCTACACCTTC.

The J gene is TRBJ2-6, the V gene TRBV27, with D uncertain. V was cut by 7 bases and J by 0 bases, with 16 bases left in between. The V gene's germline CDR1 is MNHEY and CDR2 SMNVEV (reference sequence). There are 17 residues in the CDR3. CDR3 region: CASTTWAVSSGANVLTF. CDR3 sequence (DNA): TGTGCCAGCACAACCTGGGCAGTTAGCTCTGGGGCCAACGTCCTGACTTTC. Filled out from reference TRBV27 and TRBJ2-6, the complete variable domain reads EAQVTQNPRYLITVTGKKLTVTCSQNMNHEYMSWYRQDPGLGLRQIYYSMNVEVTDKGDVPEGYKVSRKEKRNFPLILESPSPNQTSLYFCASTTWAVSSGANVLTFGAGSRLTVL.

V usage is TRBV7-6 and J usage is TRBJ1-6; perhaps TRBD1 as D (6 bases). The CDR3 extends over 14 amino acids. The V gene's germline CDR1 is SGHVS and CDR2 FNYEAQ. The V gene lost 6 bases and the J gene lost 10 bases, with 16 bases spanning the gap. CDR3 coding DNA: TGTGCCAGCAGGGAACAGGGCGGGACATCACCCCTCCACTTT. Translation: CASREQGGTSPLHF.

V and J are TRBV6-5 and TRBJ2-7; TRBD1 matches at 7 bases. Unmatched junction bases numbered 5, after V lost 6 bases and J lost 3 bases. The germline V gene encodes CDR1 MNHEY and CDR2 SVGAGI. This CDR3 comprises 13 residues. CDR3 in amino acids: CASRADRIYEQYV. CDR3 DNA sequence: TGTGCCAGCAGAGCGGACAGGATCTACGAGCAGTACGTC.

The chain couples TRBV12-3 or TRBV12-4 to TRBJ1-3; D is perhaps TRBD1 (6 bases). This CDR3 is built from 12 residues. Trimming took off 3 bases at V and 8 bases at J, with 8 bases between the two ends. The CDR3 sequence: CASSFGGHTIYF. The CDR3 DNA is TGTGCCAGCAGTTTCGGGGGGCACACCATATATTTT.

The chain carries TRBV11-2 and TRBJ1-5, with 11 bases matching TRBD1. The CDR3 loop spans 15 amino acids. Per germline, CDR1 SGHAT and CDR2 FQNNGV. Trimming at V came to 5 bases and at J to 7 bases, leaving 7 bases not matched to a gene. The CDR3 bases are TGTGCCAGCAGCCCCGGACAGGGGGCCCGGCAGCCCCAGCATTTT. Translated, it gives CASSPGQGARQPQHF.

This chain links TRBV4-1 with TRBJ2-7; 8 bases map to TRBD2. The germline V gene has CDR1 MGHRA and CDR2 YSYEKL. J gave up 3 bases and V 1 base, and 5 bases lay outside the gene matches. The CDR3 runs 15 residues. The CDR3 spells CASSQVAGHYYEQYV. Here the CDR3 DNA reads TGCGCCAGCAGCCAAGTAGCGGGGCACTACTACGAGCAGTACGTC.

The J gene is TRBJ2-5, the V gene TRBV19; the D gene could be TRBD1 or TRBD2 (5 bases each). This CDR3 comprises 17 residues. Germline V CDR1 and CDR2: LNHDA, SQIVND (reference sequence). V was shortened by 1 base and J by 2 bases, with 17 bases between the two germline ends. The CDR3 spells CASSIGSFTGPQETQYF. In DNA form, the CDR3 reads TGTGCCAGTAGTATAGGGTCGTTCACGGGGCCTCAAGAGACCCAGTACTTC.

The chain recombines TRBV5-4 with TRBJ1-2; TRBD1 matches at 8 bases. J gave up 4 bases and V 1 base, and 3 bases lay outside the gene matches. The CDR3 is 14 residues long. The germline CDR1 and CDR2 sequences are SGHNT and YYREEE (reference sequence). CDR3 in DNA: TGTGCCAGCAGCTTGTCAGGGGGCGGCTATGGCTACACCTTC. Its translation is CASSLSGGGYGYTF.

The CDR3 region has the DNA TGTGCCAGCAGCCTCCGACCGGACCGCACAGATACGCAGTATTTT. Its translation is CASSLRPDRTDTQYF. V gene TRBV14 combines with J gene TRBJ2-3; no clear D. The CDR3 contains 15 residues. Germline V gives CDR1 SGHDN, CDR2 FVKESK. Trimming took 4 bases from V and 1 from J, leaving 12 bases between them.

The chain's CDR3 is CASSPPSGGANEQYF. DNA of the CDR3: TGTGCCAGCAGCCCGCCCAGCGGGGGGGCGAACGAGCAGTACTTC. The V and J genes are TRBV9 and TRBJ2-7; 10 bases are shared with TRBD2. V gave up 4 bases and J gave up 5 bases; unmatched junction bases: 9. There are 15 residues in the CDR3. Looked up from germline, CDR1 is SGDLS and CDR2 is YYNGEE.

This chain uses TRBV4-3 with TRBJ2-5; D gene uncertain. The germline V and J ends were trimmed by 0 bases and 2 bases, with 10 bases remaining between them. This CDR3 has 15 residues. The germline V gene encodes CDR1 LGHNA and CDR2 YSLEER. The CDR3 DNA follows: TGCGCCAGCAGCCAAGACGGTCGAAGACAAGAGACCCAGTACTTC. This encodes CASSQDGRRQETQYF.

In nucleotides, the CDR3 is TGTGCCAGCAGTTTGGGCAGGGACTATGAAAAACTGTTTTTT. The encoded protein is CASSLGRDYEKLFF. V usage is TRBV28 and J usage is TRBJ1-4, with D maybe TRBD1 (5 bases). The CDR3 sequence is 14 residues long. Germline CDR1 is MDHEN and CDR2 is SYDVKM. Deletions cut 3 bases from V and 6 bases from J, with 11 bases between.